Shown below are 30 T cell receptor beta chains from a single sample sequenced in a study of blood T cell repertoires in COVID-19. The table came from immunoSEQ multiplex PCR; TCRdb's copy has only in-frame clones and leaves some out. This sample yields 40,000 or so clones, of which around 87% are seen a single time; approximately 3% belongs to the top ten. Sequencing was carried out using peripheral blood. These receptors were taken from a man aged 50 or older with active COVID-19.

The chain combines TRBV6-5 with TRBJ2-1; D possibly corresponds to TRBD2 (5 bases). There are 14 residues in the CDR3. Germline V lookup: CDR1 MNHEY, CDR2 SVGAGI. Trimming stripped 5 bases from V and 9 bases from J, with 17 bases between. DNA for the CDR3: TGTGCCAGCAGTAAGGACTCCCCCCTCGGTGAGCAGTTCTTC. This translates into CASSKDSPLGEQFF.

V usage is TRBV3-1 (or the pseudogene TRBV3-2) and J usage is TRBJ2-5, with 10 positions matching TRBD1. CDR3 size: 15 residues. The germline V gene has CDR1 LGHDT and CDR2 YNNKEL (reference sequence). V was pared by 4 bases and J by 4 bases, with 6 bases of the junction left unmatched. The CDR3 DNA reads TGTGCCAGCAGCCCCCGGACAGGGGGTCGAGAGACCCAGTACTTC. Amino acids: CASSPRTGGRETQYF.

The chain couples TRBV6-5 to TRBJ2-2, with a tentative D call TRBD2 (6 bases). Per the germline V gene, CDR1 is MNHEY and CDR2 is SVGAGI. V lost 7 bases and J 6 bases, leaving 12 bases between the germline ends. CDR3 size: 13 residues. The CDR3 region is CASTIGEAGELFF. CDR3 sequence (DNA): TGTGCCAGCACTATAGGGGAGGCCGGGGAGCTGTTTTTT.

The chain has TRBV6-2 or TRBV6-3 and TRBJ1-4; D not certain. Deletions cut 2 bases from V and 6 bases from J, with 7 bases between. The CDR3 runs 13 residues. Germline V lookup: CDR1 MNHEY, CDR2 SVGEGT. CDR3 sequence reads: CASSYREDEKLFF. CDR3 sequence (DNA): TGTGCCAGCAGTTACAGGGAGGATGAAAAACTGTTTTTT.

V gene TRBV4-2 combines with J gene TRBJ2-5; possible D gene TRBD2, 6 bases. The CDR3 contains 13 residues. CDR1 and CDR2 from the germline V gene are LGHNA and YNFKEQ. V lost 4 bases, J lost 5 bases, and 11 bases lay in between. CDR3 sequence (DNA): TGTGCCAGCAGCCTCGGGGGTTTCGAGACCCAGTACTTC. It translates to CASSLGGFETQYF.

The sample holds one count of this clone. This chain links TRBV18 with TRBJ2-7; D unclear. The CDR3 contains 13 residues. CDR1 KGHSH and CDR2 LQKENI come from the germline V gene. The ends were cut back, 5 bases at V and 5 bases at J, with 13 bases in the middle. CDR3 sequence reads: CASSVNRQDEQYF. Written as DNA, the CDR3 is TGTGCCAGCTCAGTCAACCGGCAGGACGAGCAGTACTTC.

V usage is TRBV19 and J usage is TRBJ1-5; 7 bases align to TRBD1. Losses at the gene ends were 9 bases for V and 0 bases for J; bases not matched to a gene: 8. CDR3 length equals 15 residues. The V gene's germline CDR1 is LNHDA and CDR2 SQIVND (reference sequence). CDR3 protein: CASRQGEGSNQPQHF. CDR3 sequence (DNA): TGTGCCAGCCGACAGGGTGAAGGTAGCAATCAGCCCCAGCATTTT.

The V gene is TRBV6-5, the J gene TRBJ2-5, with 7 bases lining up with TRBD2. Germline CDR1 MNHEY, CDR2 SVGAGI. Trimming removed 6 bases from V and 2 bases from J; junction bases left unmatched: 6. This CDR3 has 14 amino acids. The chain's CDR3 is CASSLGGNQETQYF. The CDR3 DNA is TGTGCCAGCAGCCTCGGGGGGAATCAAGAGACCCAGTACTTC.

The rearrangement uses TRBV19 and TRBJ1-6; 12 bases are a match to TRBD1. Germline loops: CDR1 LNHDA, CDR2 SQIVND (reference sequence). This CDR3 spans 16 amino acids. V was pared by 0 bases and J by 8 bases, with 2 bases of the junction left unmatched. CDR3 residues: CASSIDGTGGHSPLHF. The CDR3 DNA reads TGTGCCAGTAGTATAGACGGGACAGGGGGCCATTCACCCCTCCACTTT.

This clone turned up a few times. V gene TRBV27 combines with J gene TRBJ1-5, with TRBD1 matching 7 bases. The V gene's germline CDR1 is MNHEY and CDR2 SMNVEV (reference sequence). The V and J ends lost 5 bases and 3 bases, in that order; junction bases with no gene match: 4. The CDR3 contains 14 residues. CDR3 coding DNA: TGTGCCAGCAGTAACAGGGGAATCAATCAGCCCCAGCATTTT. Its translation is CASSNRGINQPQHF.

This chain joins TRBV7-2 and TRBJ1-2; 8 nucleotides line up with TRBD1. This CDR3 spans 14 amino acids. The J segment lost 8 bases and the V segment lost 5 bases, leaving 10 bases of the junction unmatched. From germline, CDR1 is SGHTA and CDR2 FQGNSA. The CDR3 DNA sequence: TGTGCCAGCAGCACCTCTCAGGGGGCGAAAGGCTACACCTTC. As protein: CASSTSQGAKGYTF. Full variable domain (rest looked up from reference TRBV7-2 and TRBJ1-2): GAGVSQSPSNKVTEKGKDVELRCDPISGHTALYWYRQSLGQGLEFLIYFQGNSAPDKSGLPSDRFSAERTGGSVSTLTIQRTQQEDSAVYLCASSTSQGAKGYTFGSGTRLTVV.

The chain links TRBV19 to TRBJ2-5, with D possibly being TRBD1 (7 bases). The V and J ends lost 0 bases and 4 bases respectively, with 12 bases between them. Germline lookup yields CDR1 LNHDA and CDR2 SQIVND (reference sequence). This CDR3 is 15 amino acids long. CDR3 DNA sequence: TGTGCCAGTAGTATAGATCAGGGGGGAGGAGAGACCCAGTACTTC. Translation: CASSIDQGGGETQYF. The full variable domain, with the rest looked up from reference TRBV19 and TRBJ2-5, is DGGITQSPKYLFRKEGQNVTLSCEQNLNHDAMYWYRQDPGQGLRLIYYSQIVNDFQKGDIAEGYSVSREKKESFPLTVTSAQKNPTAFYLCASSIDQGGGETQYFGPGTRLLVL.

This chain connects TRBV4-2 to TRBJ1-1; perhaps TRBD1 as D (6 bases). Germline V CDR1 and CDR2: LGHNA, YNFKEQ. Between the trimmed V and J ends, which lost 2 bases and 6 bases, there was a span of 10 bases. The CDR3 runs to 13 residues. The CDR3 DNA follows: TGTGCCAGCAGCCAAAGGGGGGGGGCTGAAGCTTTCTTT. It codes for CASSQRGGAEAFF.

As DNA, the CDR3 is TGTGCCAGCAGTTTTACAGGAAGGTATGGCTACACCTTC. It translates to CASSFTGRYGYTF. The chain uses TRBV12-3 or TRBV12-4 and TRBJ1-2; perhaps TRBD1 as D (5 bases). The V end was cut by 3 bases, the J end by 5 bases, with 10 bases between. This CDR3 spans 13 amino acids.

The J gene is TRBJ2-5, the V gene TRBV6-5, with a tentative D call TRBD1 (5 bases). V was clipped by 5 bases and J by 5 bases, with 9 bases between them. The CDR3 totals 12 residues. Per the germline V gene, CDR1 is MNHEY and CDR2 is SVGAGI. The DNA of the CDR3 is TGTGCCAGCAGTAGCTCAGGGGAGACCCAGTACTTC. This gives the protein CASSSSGETQYF.

The chain joins TRBV6-4 to TRBJ2-1, with D possibly TRBD1 on 6 matching bases. Germline-derived CDR1 and CDR2 are MRHNA and SNTAGT. V lost 0 bases and J 3 bases, leaving 9 bases between the germline ends. This CDR3 region has 15 residues. This CDR3 is CASSDSGDNYNEQFF. Written as DNA, the CDR3 is TGTGCCAGCAGTGACTCTGGGGACAACTACAATGAGCAGTTCTTC.

This chain joins TRBV6-2 or TRBV6-3 and TRBJ2-3; D gene unclear. Germline lookup yields CDR1 MNHEY and CDR2 SVGEGT. With 2 bases removed from V and 3 bases from J, the gap between germline ends came to 3 bases. CDR3 length: 12 amino acids. The CDR3 region is CASSYPTDTQYF. The CDR3 DNA sequence: TGTGCCAGCAGTTACCCGACAGATACGCAGTATTTT.

V gene TRBV7-2 combines with J gene TRBJ1-1; 9 nucleotides line up with TRBD1. The CDR3 runs to 13 residues. Germline-derived CDR1 and CDR2 are SGHTA and FQGNSA. Unmatched junction bases numbered 4, after V lost 3 bases and J lost 8 bases. For the CDR3, the DNA is TGTGCCAGCAGCTTCGGACAGGGGAAGGAAGCTTTCTTT. Encoded protein: CASSFGQGKEAFF.

For this clone: The same CDR3 also results from other DNA sequences found in this sample. This chain uses TRBV12-3 or TRBV12-4 with TRBJ1-2; TRBD1 might be the D (5 bases). The CDR3 loop spans 13 amino acids. V shed 5 bases and J shed 2 bases, with 9 bases lying between them. The CDR3 sequence is CASSPAGNYGYTF. The CDR3 nucleotides read TGTGCCAGCAGTCCCGCAGGGAACTATGGCTACACCTTC.

The genes are TRBV28 and TRBJ2-6; the match to TRBD2 covers 13 bases. J was trimmed by 4 bases and V by 8 bases; bases with no gene match: 11. The CDR3 loop spans 18 amino acids. Germline V gene data show CDR1 as MDHEN and CDR2 as SYDVKM. The CDR3 sequence is CASGYTSGGARGANVLTF. In nucleotides, the CDR3 is TGTGCCAGCGGCTACACTAGCGGGGGGGCCAGAGGGGCCAACGTCCTGACTTTC.

This clone has only one observation. CDR3 in amino acids: CASSFPIRTGETEAFF. The CDR3 DNA follows: TGTGCCAGCAGCTTCCCGATACGTACAGGGGAGACTGAAGCTTTCTTT. The chain is built from TRBV5-6 and TRBJ1-1; TRBD1 agrees at 7 bases. The CDR3 is 16 residues long. Germline trimming cut 2 bases from V and 5 bases from J; bases unmatched to any gene: 12. Germline V CDR1 and CDR2: SGHDT, YYEEEE.

The V call is TRBV1, the J call TRBJ2-1; the table gives TRBD2 as D, unverified against the DNA. TRBV1 is a recognized pseudogene. There are 17 residues in the CDR3. The CDR3 nucleotides are TGCACCAGCAGCCAAGATCATGTACGGGGGGGCCAGTATGAGCAGTTCTTC. Translation: CTSSQDHVRGGQYEQFF.

This clone was detected once. The chain uses TRBV2 and TRBJ2-7; 10 nucleotides match TRBD1. This CDR3 comprises 13 residues. V was clipped by 5 bases and J by 4 bases; unmatched bases: 2. Germline assignment: CDR1 SNHLY and CDR2 FYNNEI. As DNA, the CDR3 is TGTGCCAGCAGTTGGACAGGGGGGTACGAGCAGTACTTC. It yields the protein CASSWTGGYEQYF.

The rearrangement joins TRBV28 to TRBJ1-1; D ambiguous. Germline-derived CDR1 and CDR2 are MDHEN and SYDVKM. The CDR3 runs to 15 residues. V was pared by 6 bases and J by 4 bases, with 18 bases between. The CDR3 region is CASSPGESDSTEAFF. Here the CDR3 DNA reads TGTGCCAGCAGCCCGGGAGAATCGGATAGCACTGAAGCTTTCTTT.

The V call is TRBV27, the J call TRBJ1-6; 8 bases line up with TRBD1. CDR1 is MNHEY and CDR2 is SMNVEV in the germline V gene (reference sequence). V gave up 4 bases and J gave up 8 bases; unmatched junction bases: 4. The CDR3 contains 14 residues. CDR3 DNA sequence: TGTGCCAGCAGTTACAGGGGGGGCGATTCACCCCTCCACTTT. It translates to CASSYRGGDSPLHF.

This clone was observed a single time. The genes are TRBV30 and TRBJ2-3, with D possibly being TRBD1 (6 bases). Between the trimmed V and J ends, which lost 0 bases and 4 bases, there was a span of 14 bases. The V gene's germline CDR1 is GTSNPN and CDR2 SVGIG (reference sequence). This CDR3 has 15 amino acids. This chain's CDR3 is CAWSVRSGVADTQYF. CDR3 nucleotide sequence: TGTGCCTGGAGTGTACGATCAGGGGTAGCAGATACGCAGTATTTT.

The V and J genes are TRBV10-3 and TRBJ1-3; weak D call: TRBD1 (6 bases). CDR1 is ENHRY, CDR2 SYGVKD, per germline. The CDR3 loop spans 14 amino acids. The V gene lost 8 bases and the J gene lost 4 bases, with 15 bases spanning the gap. CDR3 DNA: TGTGCCATCTCCGGACAGATGACCGGAAACACCATATATTTT. Translation gives CAISGQMTGNTIYF.

This clone was picked up one time. This sequence joins TRBV13 and TRBJ1-2; no clear D gene. The germline CDR1 and CDR2 sequences are PRHDT and FYEKMQ (reference sequence). With 5 bases removed from V and 7 bases from J, the gap between germline ends came to 14 bases. This CDR3 has 13 residues. This chain's CDR3 is CASSRQAPGGYTF. In DNA, the CDR3 is TGTGCCAGCAGCCGCCAGGCCCCTGGTGGCTACACCTTC.

The chain's CDR3 is CASSQGSSGNTEAFF. The CDR3, as DNA: TGTGCCAGCAGCCAAGGTAGCAGTGGGAACACTGAAGCTTTCTTT. This chain uses TRBV3-1 (or the pseudogene TRBV3-2) with TRBJ1-1; D unclear. CDR1 is LGHDT, CDR2 YNNKEL, per germline (reference sequence). Trimming cost V 1 base and J 1 base, with 10 bases left between them. The CDR3 covers 15 residues.

The V call is TRBV19, the J call TRBJ1-2; TRBD1 matches at 7 bases. CDR3 length equals 15 residues. V lost 6 bases and J lost 4; bases outside the gene matches: 11. CDR1 LNHDA and CDR2 SQIVND come from the germline V gene (reference sequence). CDR3 residues: CASRGYEGQSYGYTF. CDR3 nucleotide sequence: TGTGCCAGTAGGGGCTACGAGGGACAGAGCTATGGCTACACCTTC.